The 17 T cell receptor beta chains presented below share a single source sample, sequenced in a study of CXCR3-negative and CXCR3-positive naive CD8 T cells. Overall study results and limits: More hydrophobic TRB CDR3s were found in CXCR3-positive naive cells than in CXCR3-negative naive cells.

No antigen is known for these receptors. Preparation of TRB cDNA libraries relied on 5' RACE carrying UMI labels. From its re-call of the 5' RACE reads, TCRdb lists each CDR3 protein once, without DNA. The listing contains 100,000 or so distinct CDR3 sequences. Sequencing input: naive CXCR3+ CD8+ T cells from blood. Subset meaning: CD45RO-CCR7+CD27+CD95- naive CD8+ T cells expressing CXCR3 (TNR3+). These receptors came from a human donor in good health. Some clones in this sample may be carry-over from other donors' samples.

CDR3 sequence: CSARGHSYEQYF. The V call is TRBV20-1, the J call TRBJ2-7; with no DNA, the TCRdb D assignment of TRBD1 cannot be verified. The CDR3 spans 12 residues. Germline loops: CDR1 DFQATT, CDR2 SNEGSKA (reference sequence).

The J gene is TRBJ2-2, the V gene TRBV29-1; TCRdb indicates TRBD1, and absent DNA this call remains unverified. CDR1 and CDR2 from the germline V gene are SQVTM and ANQGSEA. The CDR3 contains 15 residues. This CDR3 reads CSVERGTANTGELFF.

The rearrangement joins TRBV28 to TRBJ2-7; the D gene TCRdb calls, TRBD1, cannot be checked with no DNA. Per germline, CDR1 MDHEN and CDR2 SYDVKM. The CDR3 extends over 15 amino acids. This chain's CDR3 is CASSVRDRGIYEQYF.

CDR3 sequence reads: CASTGWGNTEAFF. V usage is TRBV6-2 or TRBV6-3 and J usage is TRBJ1-1. The germline gives CDR1 MNHEY, CDR2 SVGEGT. This CDR3 is 13 amino acids long.

This chain connects TRBV29-1 to TRBJ1-2; absent DNA, TCRdb's TRBD1 call cannot be checked. CDR1 is SQVTM and CDR2 is ANQGSEA in the germline V gene. The CDR3 length is 12 residues. CDR3 in amino acids: CSVDQGYYGYTF.

The V gene is TRBV29-1, the J gene TRBJ2-6; TCRdb designates TRBD1, a call that cannot be tested without DNA. Germline V gene data show CDR1 as SQVTM and CDR2 as ANQGSEA. This CDR3 spans 16 amino acids. This CDR3 is CSFIGWTGSGANVLTF. The variable domain in full, completed from reference TRBV29-1 and TRBJ2-6, reads SAVISQKPSRDICQRGTSLTIQCQVDSQVTMMFWYRQQPGQSLTLIATANQGSEATYESGFVIDKFPISRPNLTFSTLTVSNMSPEDSSIYLCSFIGWTGSGANVLTFGAGSRLTVL.

The V and J genes are TRBV20-1 and TRBJ1-4. This CDR3 region has 14 residues. The germline CDR1 and CDR2 sequences are DFQATT and SNEGSKA (reference sequence). Here the CDR3 reads CSARMWEANEKLFF.

The genes are TRBV7-6 and TRBJ1-1; TCRdb gives TRBD1 as the D gene, but with no DNA this cannot be confirmed. CDR1 and CDR2 from the germline V gene are SGHVS and FNYEAQ. CDR3 length: 15 residues. CDR3: CASSLASGANTEAFF. The complete variable domain, with remaining parts taken from reference TRBV7-6 and TRBJ1-1, reads GAGVSQSPRYKVTKRGQDVALRCDPISGHVSLYWYRQALGQGPEFLTYFNYEAQQDKSGLPNDRFSAERPEGSISTLTIQRTEQRDSAMYRCASSLASGANTEAFFGQGTRLTVV.

The V gene is TRBV5-1, the J gene TRBJ2-3; there is no DNA to check the TCRdb D call of TRBD2. Germline V lookup: CDR1 SGHRS, CDR2 YFSETQ. This CDR3 has 16 amino acids. CDR3 in amino acids: CASSIGLAESTDTQYF.

The chain combines TRBV20-1 with TRBJ2-7; the TCRdb call, TRBD2, lacks DNA for checking. This CDR3 spans 15 amino acids. Germline CDR1 is DFQATT and CDR2 is SNEGSKA (reference sequence). This CDR3 reads CSANDRESGSYEQYF.

The CDR3 sequence is CASSYDPGDRPEAFF. The V and J genes are TRBV12-3 or TRBV12-4 and TRBJ1-1; lacking DNA, the TRBD1 call made by TCRdb goes unchecked. The CDR3 has 15 residues.

This chain joins TRBV12-3 or TRBV12-4 and TRBJ1-3. CDR3 length: 11 amino acids. The CDR3 is CASSETAAIYF.

The rearrangement uses TRBV6-5 and TRBJ2-3. The CDR3 consists of 13 residues. Germline CDR1 MNHEY, CDR2 SVGAGI. CDR3 residues: CASSYQVADTQYF.

The V gene is TRBV27, the J gene TRBJ2-7. Germline V CDR1 and CDR2: MNHEY, SMNVEV (reference sequence). The CDR3 runs to 12 residues. This CDR3 is CASSFSGDEQYF.

The rearrangement links TRBV29-1 to TRBJ2-5; TCRdb gives TRBD1 as the D gene, but with no DNA this cannot be confirmed. Germline V CDR1 and CDR2: SQVTM, ANQGSEA. There are 14 residues in the CDR3. This CDR3 reads CSANTGTGGETQYF.

This chain connects TRBV29-1 to TRBJ2-3; the D call from TCRdb, TRBD1, cannot be confirmed without DNA. The CDR3 consists of 13 residues. Germline V lookup: CDR1 SQVTM, CDR2 ANQGSEA. The CDR3 sequence is CSATGEGADTQYF.

V is TRBV18 and J is TRBJ2-3; TCRdb's D call of TRBD1 is untestable without DNA. This CDR3 is 16 amino acids long. Germline CDR1 reads KGHSH; CDR2 reads LQKENI. The CDR3 protein is CASSLTDRGSRDTQYF.